This entry is about one TCR beta chain. Its antigen is not identified. The data were produced by immunoSEQ multiplex PCR, yet TCRdb's version contains in-frame clones alone and is incomplete. The table records 130,000 or so clones, 84% of them present only once. The source of the sample is a study of cytotoxic CD8 clonotypes in ibrutinib-treated CLL. Study-wide background: Researchers reported more than nine relapsed/refractory and roughly 15 treatment-naive patients, roughly 18 of them IGHV unmutated.

Germline V gene lookup returns CDR1 ENHRY and CDR2 SYGVKD. Trimming shortened V by 11 bases and J by 7 bases, and 15 bases separated the two germline ends. CDR3 length: 13 residues. Study-wide results and caveats: Public clonotypes, found uncommonly, either contracted or stayed stable on treatment. Different sampling times were used for sustained-remission and progressing patients.

This specimen consisted of PBMCs, obtained after 24 months of ibrutinib treatment. The genes are TRBV10-3 and TRBJ1-6, with D possibly matching TRBD1 (6 bases). The sequence was obtained from a human donor with chronic lymphocytic leukemia. The CDR3 is CAAHRDTNSPLHF. CDR3 DNA: TGTGCCGCACACCGGGACACAAATTCACCCCTCCACTTT.